The rows below give T cell receptor beta chains drawn from one sample of a study of blood T cell repertoires in COVID-19. TCRdb keeps only in-frame clones here, not all; method: immunoSEQ multiplex PCR. The data show 50,000 to 75,000 clones, around 81% seen once. Sequenced sample: peripheral blood. The origin of the receptors is a woman older than 75 with active or convalescent COVID-19. Each CDR3 is given without its conserved first and last residue. A row's size may be missing; if present it is once, few, many or a size class.

CDR3 protein: ASSRRGAEKLF; CDR3 length: 11; V gene: TRBV4-1; clone size: -; J gene: TRBJ1-4
CDR3 protein: ASSLNENEKLF; CDR3 length: 11; V gene: TRBV5-1; clone size: once; J gene: TRBJ1-4
CDR3 protein: ASSLGQGGYEQY; CDR3 length: 12; V gene: TRBV5-6; clone size: -; J gene: TRBJ2-7
CDR3 protein: ASGDLAGGLDPQNNEQF; CDR3 length: 17; V gene: TRBV2; clone size: -; J gene: TRBJ2-1
CDR3 protein: ASSVDFSSGGWTGELF; CDR3 length: 16; V gene: TRBV9; clone size: -; J gene: TRBJ2-2
CDR3 protein: ASSQMEANYGYT; CDR3 length: 12; V gene: TRBV7-8; clone size: -; J gene: TRBJ1-2
CDR3 protein: ASSQDATGANSPLH; CDR3 length: 14; V gene: TRBV4-1; clone size: -; J gene: TRBJ1-6
CDR3 protein: SVAVNTEAF; CDR3 length: 9; V gene: TRBV29-1; clone size: -; J gene: TRBJ1-1
CDR3 protein: ASSWRTDDTGELF; CDR3 length: 13; V gene: TRBV12-1; clone size: -; J gene: TRBJ2-2
CDR3 protein: ASSPIGGSTDTQY; CDR3 length: 13; V gene: TRBV7-3; clone size: -; J gene: TRBJ2-3
CDR3 protein: ASSYSRGVPDTQY; CDR3 length: 13; V gene: TRBV6-2/TRBV6-3; clone size: few; J gene: TRBJ2-3
CDR3 protein: ASSPDRGNEKLF; CDR3 length: 12; V gene: TRBV28; clone size: -; J gene: TRBJ1-4
CDR3 protein: ASSTGKNSPLH; CDR3 length: 11; V gene: TRBV19; clone size: -; J gene: TRBJ1-6
CDR3 protein: ATSDSGTTNIQY; CDR3 length: 12; V gene: TRBV24-1; clone size: -; J gene: TRBJ2-4
CDR3 protein: ASSPVGGGLF; CDR3 length: 10; V gene: TRBV5-1; clone size: -; J gene: TRBJ2-1
CDR3 protein: ASSLSGLNTEAF; CDR3 length: 12; V gene: TRBV7-9; clone size: -; J gene: TRBJ1-1
CDR3 protein: ASGGGRQYGYT; CDR3 length: 11; V gene: TRBV5-1; clone size: -; J gene: TRBJ1-2
CDR3 protein: ASTSGLSDIQY; CDR3 length: 11; V gene: TRBV25-1; clone size: -; J gene: TRBJ2-4
CDR3 protein: ASSGDNLPLEAF; CDR3 length: 12; V gene: TRBV6-6; clone size: -; J gene: TRBJ1-1
CDR3 protein: ASREAAGGMAF; CDR3 length: 11; V gene: TRBV4-3; clone size: -; J gene: TRBJ1-1
CDR3 protein: ASSIRVANTIY; CDR3 length: 11; V gene: TRBV19; clone size: -; J gene: TRBJ1-3
CDR3 protein: ASSLGDRYQPQH; CDR3 length: 12; V gene: TRBV7-8; clone size: -; J gene: TRBJ1-5
CDR3 protein: ASSLGTGNQPQH; CDR3 length: 12; V gene: TRBV6-5; clone size: -; J gene: TRBJ1-5
CDR3 protein: ASSYLLGQGNTEAF; CDR3 length: 14; V gene: TRBV14; clone size: -; J gene: TRBJ1-1
CDR3 protein: ASSLRDRGTGNTIY; CDR3 length: 14; V gene: TRBV6-5; clone size: -; J gene: TRBJ1-3
CDR3 protein: ASTLGRGPYEQY; CDR3 length: 12; V gene: TRBV7-2; clone size: -; J gene: TRBJ2-7
CDR3 protein: ASSPPVGRGNEQY; CDR3 length: 13; V gene: TRBV18; clone size: -; J gene: TRBJ2-7
CDR3 protein: ASSSPTASTDTQY; CDR3 length: 13; V gene: TRBV6-2/TRBV6-3; clone size: -; J gene: TRBJ2-3
CDR3 protein: ASSQFGLTGPSGGELF; CDR3 length: 16; V gene: TRBV4-2; clone size: -; J gene: TRBJ2-2
CDR3 protein: ASSDGYSNQPQH; CDR3 length: 12; V gene: TRBV6-1; clone size: -; J gene: TRBJ1-5
CDR3 protein: ASSPTGQETQY; CDR3 length: 11; V gene: TRBV3-1/TRBV3-2; clone size: -; J gene: TRBJ2-5
CDR3 protein: ASSSPRTGLTYEQY; CDR3 length: 14; V gene: TRBV6-5; clone size: -; J gene: TRBJ2-7
CDR3 protein: ASSPGGGLEQL; CDR3 length: 11; V gene: TRBV7-8; clone size: -; J gene: TRBJ2-1
CDR3 protein: ASSQYQGQETQY; CDR3 length: 12; V gene: TRBV28; clone size: once; J gene: TRBJ2-5
CDR3 protein: ASSLQSGGHQETQY; CDR3 length: 14; V gene: TRBV5-1; clone size: -; J gene: TRBJ2-5
CDR3 protein: ASSSGGTDTQY; CDR3 length: 11; V gene: TRBV19; clone size: -; J gene: TRBJ2-3
CDR3 protein: ASSRTGITDTQY; CDR3 length: 12; V gene: TRBV19; clone size: -; J gene: TRBJ2-3
CDR3 protein: ASSPRISRDKYYEQY; CDR3 length: 15; V gene: TRBV7-8; clone size: -; J gene: TRBJ2-7
CDR3 protein: ASSQGTPSGGAHEQF; CDR3 length: 15; V gene: TRBV3-1/TRBV3-2; clone size: -; J gene: TRBJ2-1
CDR3 protein: ASSRTGVIQETQY; CDR3 length: 13; V gene: TRBV6-2/TRBV6-3; clone size: -; J gene: TRBJ2-5
CDR3 protein: ASSWGLEGEKLF; CDR3 length: 12; V gene: TRBV7-9; clone size: -; J gene: TRBJ1-4
CDR3 protein: ASSLDRSSYNEQF; CDR3 length: 13; V gene: TRBV5-4; clone size: -; J gene: TRBJ2-1
CDR3 protein: ASSLTGPGVEQY; CDR3 length: 12; V gene: TRBV7-3; clone size: -; J gene: TRBJ2-7
CDR3 protein: ATDPDGGLGEQF; CDR3 length: 12; V gene: TRBV2; clone size: -; J gene: TRBJ2-1
CDR3 protein: ASSLGGQGASWDYGYT; CDR3 length: 16; V gene: TRBV5-1; clone size: -; J gene: TRBJ1-2
CDR3 protein: AISGGDRGSYEQY; CDR3 length: 13; V gene: TRBV10-3; clone size: -; J gene: TRBJ2-7
CDR3 protein: ASSYGQGAPDTQY; CDR3 length: 13; V gene: TRBV6-5; clone size: -; J gene: TRBJ2-3